The rows below give T cell receptor beta chains drawn from one sample of a study of T cell repertoires in cytomegalovirus infection. Via MiXCR, TCRdb re-called the reads, giving one row per CDR3 protein. The sample shows roughly 990,000 distinct CDR3 sequences, approximately 31% of them seen only once. These receptors are not linked to any known antigen. The sequencing used cultured CD8+ T cells from PBMCs, collected from culture after CMV antigen stimulation. The source of these receptors is a human donor in good health (CMV status not recorded). Some clones in this sample may be carry-over from other donors' samples. Both conserved end residues are part of each CDR3. Each record gives: J gene, D gene, clone size, V gene, CDR3 DNA, CDR3 protein. D genes are given only for firm matches. Some rows mark clone size as missing; the rest say once, few, many or name a class of expanded clone.

>TRBJ2-5|NA|few|TRBV4-3
TGCGCCAGCAGCCAAGATATGGAGGGGGAGGTCCAAGAGACCCAGTACTTC
CASSQDMEGEVQETQYF
>TRBJ2-5|NA|NA|TRBV12-3/TRBV12-4
TGTGCCAGCAGCCTCGAGGGGGGGGGGGTAGAGACCCAGTACTTC
CASSLEGGGVETQYF
>TRBJ2-1|TRBD2|few|TRBV14
TGTGCCAGCAGCCATCCGGGACTAGCACACAATGAGCAGTTCTTC
CASSHPGLAHNEQFF
>TRBJ1-2|TRBD1|few|TRBV14
TGTGCCAGCAGCCATAAGACCCAAGGGGGCTACTATGGCTACACCTTC
CASSHKTQGGYYGYTF
>TRBJ2-1|NA|NA|TRBV7-8
TGTGCCAGCAGCTCTATTACAAATGGGGTGGGGAATGAGCAGTTCTTC
CASSSITNGVGNEQFF
>TRBJ2-3|NA|NA|TRBV19
TGTGCCAGTCAATACATGCCAGGAGTAGATACGCAGTATTTT
CASQYMPGVDTQYF
>TRBJ2-3|TRBD1|few|TRBV12-3/TRBV12-4
TGTGCCAGCAGTTTAGGAGGACAGGTTACAGATACGCAGTATTTT
CASSLGGQVTDTQYF
>TRBJ2-5|TRBD2|NA|TRBV7-9
TGTGCCAGCAGCGGACTAGCGGACGGAGAGACCCAGTACTTC
CASSGLADGETQYF
>TRBJ1-5|NA|few|TRBV6-1
TGTGCCAGCAGTGAAGAGGGAATTCAGCCCCAGCATTTT
CASSEEGIQPQHF
>TRBJ2-6|NA|few|TRBV9
TGTGCCAGCAGCGGTTCAGGTGGGGCCAACGTCCTGACTTTC
CASSGSGGANVLTF
>TRBJ2-1|TRBD2|NA|TRBV9
TGTGCCAGCAGCGTAGAATCCAGCGGGGGAAGTAATGAGCAGTTCTTC
CASSVESSGGSNEQFF
>TRBJ2-6|NA|many|TRBV6-2/TRBV6-3
TGTGCCAGCAGTTACTCGAGCCGGTACTCTGGGGCCAACGTCCTGACTTTC
CASSYSSRYSGANVLTF
>TRBJ2-5|TRBD1|NA|TRBV29-1
TGCAGCGTTGATCAGGGACAGGATACACAAGAGACCCAGTACTTC
CSVDQGQDTQETQYF
>TRBJ2-3|NA|NA|TRBV4-1
TGCGCCAGCAGCCAAGAGGGGGGTCCGAGCACAGATACGCAGTATTTT
CASSQEGGPSTDTQYF
>TRBJ1-1|NA|NA|TRBV11-3
TGTGCCAGCAGCTTAGTTGTGGGGGCTGTCGCTTTCTTT
CASSLVVGAVAFF
>TRBJ2-5|NA|many|TRBV7-8
TGTGCCAGCAGCGAGGGGGGGCCGGGAGAGACCCAGTACTTC
CASSEGGPGETQYF
>TRBJ2-3|NA|NA|TRBV6-5
TGTGCCAGCAGTTACAGGTGGAGGGGCACAGATACGCAGTATTTT
CASSYRWRGTDTQYF
>TRBJ2-7|NA|NA|TRBV29-1
TGCAGCGTTGATCTGGACTACGAGCAGTACTTC
CSVDLDYEQYF
>TRBJ2-3|NA|many|TRBV7-2
TGTGCCAGCAGCTTTTACAGGGTTTCTGGAACAGATACGCAGTATTTT
CASSFYRVSGTDTQYF
>TRBJ1-5|NA|few|TRBV5-8
TGTGCCAGCAGCTTGGGCGGACAGTCCCAGCATTTT
CASSLGGQSQHF
>TRBJ2-5|NA|NA|TRBV6-1
TGTGCCAGCAGACGTATTGGACAAGAGACCCAGTACTTC
CASRRIGQETQYF
>TRBJ1-1|NA|few|TRBV19
TGTGCCAGTAGTTTCGACGGTGGGGGCCCACTTGAAGCTTTCTTT
CASSFDGGGPLEAFF
>TRBJ2-5|NA|NA|TRBV7-9
TGTGCCAGCAGCCCCCTTCCAGGGCTAGAGACCCAGTACTTC
CASSPLPGLETQYF
>TRBJ1-4|TRBD1|NA|TRBV12-3/TRBV12-4
TGTGCCAGCAGAACAGGGGCCGGGCCTACTAATGAAAAACTGTTTTTT
CASRTGAGPTNEKLFF
>TRBJ2-2|NA|few|TRBV20-1
TGCAGTGCTAGGTCAGGGGTCGTCACCGGGGAGCTGTTTTTT
CSARSGVVTGELFF
>TRBJ2-7|NA|few|TRBV2
TGTGCCAGCAGTGACCTGGACAGATCCTACGAGCAGTACTTC
CASSDLDRSYEQYF
>TRBJ2-1|NA|few|TRBV7-6
TGTGCCGCTACCCGGCTCTACCGCCCCAATGAGCAGTTCTTC
CAATRLYRPNEQFF
>TRBJ1-1|NA|few|TRBV6-5
TGTGCCAGCAGTTCACACCCCTGGGGTTTGGCTGAAGCTTTCTTT
CASSSHPWGLAEAFF
>TRBJ1-4|NA|NA|TRBV9
TGTGCCAGCAGCGTACAGGGTCGGGGAGAAAAACTGTTTTTT
CASSVQGRGEKLFF
>TRBJ2-2|NA|NA|TRBV6-1
TGTGCCAGCAGTTTTCCGGGACCACTGCAGAACACCGGGGAGCTGTTTTTT
CASSFPGPLQNTGELFF
>TRBJ2-5|NA|NA|TRBV20-1
TGCAGTGCTAGAGATCTCACTAGCAAAGAGACCCAGTACTTC
CSARDLTSKETQYF
>TRBJ1-2|NA|NA|TRBV4-1
TGCGCCAGCAGCCAAGCGTACTCGGAACAGGTCTATGGCTACACCTTC
CASSQAYSEQVYGYTF
>TRBJ2-6|TRBD2|many|TRBV7-8
TGTGCCAGCAACTTGCTAGCGGGGGGTTCTGGGGCCAACGTCCTGACTTTC
CASNLLAGGSGANVLTF
>TRBJ2-1|TRBD2|few|TRBV7-6
TGTGCCAGCAGCTTAGCACTTGGGACTAGCGGGGAGGATGAGCAGTTCTTC
CASSLALGTSGEDEQFF
>TRBJ1-5|TRBD1|NA|TRBV27
TGTGCCAGCAGTTTATCCCCAGGGGGTGACGGTCAGCCCCAGCATTTT
CASSLSPGGDGQPQHF
>TRBJ2-2|TRBD2|few|TRBV9
TGTGCCAGCAGCGTAGCTACGGGGGGAGGCACGAACACCGGGGAGCTGTTTTTT
CASSVATGGGTNTGELFF